Listed here is a single T cell receptor (beta chain). Antigen specificity is unknown. The data belong to a study of CD8+ T cells in alopecia areata. Study at large: The drug, oral tofacitinib, was given to treated patients at 5 to 10 mg twice daily.

Described treatment: oral pan-JAK inhibitor, 5-10 mg twice daily. Sorted populations comprised CD4+ and CD8+ T cells obtained from PBMCs. The germline CDR1 and CDR2 sequences are MNHNY and SVGAGI (reference sequence). The CDR3 is 16 residues long. Trimming removed 5 bases from V and 1 base from J; junction bases left unmatched: 9. RNA, once extracted, was reverse transcribed into cDNA for use as the sequencing template. Produced via immunoSEQ multiplex PCR; TCRdb's table is partial and in-frame only. There are 35,000 to 45,000 clones in the sample; 80% to 95% occur only once, and under 20% lies in the top ten. General observations from the study: TCR sharing across patients was less clear than in mice, possibly HLA-related.

Sequenced here: CD8+ T cells sorted from blood, sampled at week 24, from a patient treated with tofacitinib. V usage is TRBV6-6 and J usage is TRBJ2-5; TRBD2 matches at 8 bases. This clonotype was obtained from a human donor with alopecia areata. The CDR3 protein is CASSTSRGGRQETQYF. Written as DNA, the CDR3 is TGTGCCAGCAGTACGAGCCGGGGGGGCCGCCAAGAGACCCAGTACTTC.